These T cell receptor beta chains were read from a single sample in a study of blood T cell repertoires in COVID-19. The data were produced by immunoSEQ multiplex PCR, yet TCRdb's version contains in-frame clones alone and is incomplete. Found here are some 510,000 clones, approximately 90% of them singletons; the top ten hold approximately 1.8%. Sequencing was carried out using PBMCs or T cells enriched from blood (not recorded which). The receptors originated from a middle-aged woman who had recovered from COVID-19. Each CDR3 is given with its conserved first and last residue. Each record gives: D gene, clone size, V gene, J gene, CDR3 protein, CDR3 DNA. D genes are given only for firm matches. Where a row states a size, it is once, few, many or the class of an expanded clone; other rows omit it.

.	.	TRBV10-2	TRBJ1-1	CASSEQGNTEAFF	TGCGCCAGCTCAGAACAGGGGAACACTGAAGCTTTCTTT
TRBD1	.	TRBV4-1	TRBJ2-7	CASSQVDGTVVYEQYF	TGCGCCAGCAGCCAAGTGGACGGGACAGTGGTCTACGAGCAGTACTTC
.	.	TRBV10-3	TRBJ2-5	CAISVGQGGFQETQYF	TGTGCCATCAGTGTAGGGCAGGGTGGATTCCAAGAGACCCAGTACTTC
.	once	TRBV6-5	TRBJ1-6	CAAGVNSPLHF	TGTGCCGCAGGTGTTAATTCACCCCTCCACTTT
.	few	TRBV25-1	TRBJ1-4	CASSELGIGGEKLFF	TGTGCCAGCAGTGAACTGGGGATTGGAGGGGAAAAACTGTTTTTT
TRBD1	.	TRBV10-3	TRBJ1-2	CAISDPGQSNYGYTF	TGTGCCATCAGTGACCCGGGACAGAGTAACTATGGCTACACCTTC
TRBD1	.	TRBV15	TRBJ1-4	CATSETTGTGAEKLFF	TGTGCCACCAGTGAAACGACCGGGACAGGGGCTGAAAAACTGTTTTTT
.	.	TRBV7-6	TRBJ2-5	CASSLVGQSQETQYF	TGTGCCAGCAGCTTAGTTGGACAGTCCCAAGAGACCCAGTACTTC
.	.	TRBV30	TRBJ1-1	CAWSVPGQPEQAFF	TGTGCCTGGAGTGTTCCCGGACAGCCAGAACAAGCTTTCTTT
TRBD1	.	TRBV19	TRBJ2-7	CASSARTGGYEQYF	TGTGCCAGTTCCGCCCGGACAGGGGGCTACGAGCAGTACTTC
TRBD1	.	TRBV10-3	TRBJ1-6	CAISESPLRQGRGSPLHF	TGTGCCATCAGTGAGTCCCCTCTCCGACAGGGCCGGGGTTCACCCCTCCACTTT
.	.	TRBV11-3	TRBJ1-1	CASSPDSPRSEAFF	TGTGCCAGCAGCCCGGACAGCCCCAGGAGTGAAGCTTTCTTT
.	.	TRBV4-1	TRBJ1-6	CASSQEGRVYSPLHF	TGCGCCAGCAGCCAAGAGGGCAGGGTATATTCACCCCTCCACTTT
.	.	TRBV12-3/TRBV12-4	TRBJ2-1	CASRFDSYNEQFF	TGTGCCAGCAGATTTGACAGCTACAATGAGCAGTTCTTC
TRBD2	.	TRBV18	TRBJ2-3	CASSPQTGRLAGSTDTQYF	TGTGCCAGCTCACCACAAACAGGGAGACTAGCGGGAAGCACAGATACGCAGTATTTT
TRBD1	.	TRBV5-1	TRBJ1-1	CASSLGAGGPEAFF	TGCGCCAGCAGCTTGGGGGCAGGGGGCCCCGAAGCTTTCTTT
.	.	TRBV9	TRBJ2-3	CASSVVARQDTQYF	TGTGCCAGCAGCGTAGTGGCTAGGCAGGATACGCAGTATTTT
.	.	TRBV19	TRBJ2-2	CASTTRGLGGELFF	TGTGCCAGTACCACGCGGGGGCTGGGCGGGGAGCTGTTTTTT
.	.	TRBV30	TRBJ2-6	CAWSQVLSGANVLTF	TGTGCCTGGAGCCAGGTCCTCTCTGGGGCCAACGTCCTGACTTTC
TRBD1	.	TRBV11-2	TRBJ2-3	CASRSRQGFTDTQYF	TGTGCCAGCAGGAGCAGACAGGGCTTCACAGATACGCAGTATTTT
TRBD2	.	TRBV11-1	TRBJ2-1	CASSLGLAGKNEQFF	TGTGCCAGCAGCCTGGGACTAGCGGGGAAGAATGAGCAGTTCTTC
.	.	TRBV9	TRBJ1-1	CASSVVGTSEAFF	TGTGCCAGCAGCGTAGTCGGGACATCTGAAGCTTTCTTT
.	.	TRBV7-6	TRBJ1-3	CASSLGQVSSGNTIYF	TGTGCCAGCAGCTTAGGACAGGTTTCCTCTGGAAACACCATATATTTT
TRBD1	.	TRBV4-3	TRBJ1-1	CASSQDQWDRNTEAFF	TGCGCCAGCAGCCAAGATCAGTGGGACAGGAACACTGAAGCTTTCTTT
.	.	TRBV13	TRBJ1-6	CASSLDLSPLHF	TGTGCCAGCAGCTTAGACCTATCACCCCTCCACTTT
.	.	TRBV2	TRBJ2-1	CASRRDSGGSYNEQFF	TGTGCCAGCAGGAGGGATAGCGGTGGCTCCTACAATGAGCAGTTCTTC
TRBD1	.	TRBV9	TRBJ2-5	CASSVSGNRGRETQYF	TGTGCCAGCAGCGTATCCGGCAACAGGGGGAGAGAGACCCAGTACTTC
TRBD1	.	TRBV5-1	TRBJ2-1	CASTDPQGAGNEQFF	TGCGCCAGCACTGATCCCCAGGGGGCCGGTAATGAGCAGTTCTTC
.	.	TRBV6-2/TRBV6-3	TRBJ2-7	CASSLMREEQYF	TGTGCCAGCAGCCTGATGCGGGAAGAGCAGTACTTC
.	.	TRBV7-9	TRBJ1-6	CASSSQAGVNSPLHF	TGTGCCAGCAGCTCCCAGGCGGGCGTAAATTCACCCCTCCACTTT
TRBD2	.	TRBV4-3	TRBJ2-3	CASSQASGRADTQYF	TGCGCCAGCAGCCAAGCTAGCGGGAGGGCAGATACGCAGTATTTT
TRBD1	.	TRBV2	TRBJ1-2	CASKAGGLKDGYTF	TGTGCCAGCAAGGCAGGGGGCTTAAAGGATGGCTACACCTTC
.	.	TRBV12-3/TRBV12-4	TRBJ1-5	CASSTAGDQPQHF	TGTGCCAGCAGTACGGCAGGGGATCAGCCCCAGCATTTT